Listed below are T cell receptor beta chains from one sample, sequenced in a study of blood T cell repertoires in COVID-19. Sequencing was performed with immunoSEQ multiplex PCR; in TCRdb, only in-frame clones are kept and a portion is missing. In the table there are about 52,000 clones, 70% to 90% of which are singletons. The sequencing sample was made of peripheral blood. These receptors originate from a man between 65 and 85 years old with acute or convalescent COVID-19. Each CDR3 is given with its conserved first and last residue. D genes are given only for firm matches. Not all rows give a size; the values are once, few, many and, for expanded clones, a class.

cdr3_length clone_size j_call v_call d_call cdr3_nt cdr3_aa
14 NA TRBJ1-2 TRBV2 TRBD1 TGTGCCAGCGGGGGGACAGGGGGCGTGGATGGCTACACCTTC CASGGTGGVDGYTF
16 NA TRBJ2-5 TRBV19 NA TGTGCCAGTACCCAATCATCCCAGGGGCCCTGGGAGACCCAGTACTTC CASTQSSQGPWETQYF
12 NA TRBJ1-1 TRBV3-1/TRBV3-2 NA TGTGCCAGCAGCCAGGGGGCCACTGAAGCTTTCTTT CASSQGATEAFF
14 NA TRBJ1-5 TRBV13 TRBD1 TGTGCCAGCAGCCACTCGACAGGGGGTCAGCCCCAGCATTTT CASSHSTGGQPQHF
14 NA TRBJ1-4 TRBV6-6 TRBD1 TGTGCCAGCAGTTACATACAGGGGAGTGAAAAACTGTTTTTT CASSYIQGSEKLFF
14 once TRBJ1-5 TRBV23-1 NA TGCGCCAGCAGTCAAATCTGGAGGTATCAGCCCCAGCATTTT CASSQIWRYQPQHF
14 NA TRBJ2-5 TRBV30 TRBD1 TGTGCCTGGGACAGCCGACAGGGCGGAGAGACCCAGTACTTC CAWDSRQGGETQYF
12 once TRBJ2-7 TRBV7-2 NA TGTGCCAGCAGCTTGGACTATGGCGAGCAGTACTTC CASSLDYGEQYF
14 once TRBJ1-4 TRBV5-1 TRBD1 TGCGCCAGCAGCCGCGGGACAGTTAATGAAAAACTGTTTTTT CASSRGTVNEKLFF
12 NA TRBJ2-4 TRBV18 NA TGTGCCAGCTCACCCGGAGGAAACATTCAGTACTTC CASSPGGNIQYF
15 NA TRBJ2-1 TRBV18 NA TGTGCCAGCTCACCTGATCGAACAGGACCAGCTGAGCAGTTCTTC CASSPDRTGPAEQFF
14 NA TRBJ2-1 TRBV19 NA TGTGCCAGTAGTATTCGGGGTTCGGGGGATGAGCAGTTCTTC CASSIRGSGDEQFF
14 once TRBJ1-1 TRBV7-2 NA TGTGCCAGCAGCTTTACAGGGAGAGGGACTGAAGCTTTCTTT CASSFTGRGTEAFF
14 NA TRBJ1-2 TRBV19 NA TGTGCCAGTACCCCGTTAGACAGAGGATATGGCTACACCTTC CASTPLDRGYGYTF
18 once TRBJ2-1 TRBV5-8 TRBD2 TGTGCCAGCAGCCTCAGACTAGCGGGAGAGAGAATCTACAATGAGCAGTTCTTC CASSLRLAGERIYNEQFF
16 NA TRBJ2-5 TRBV19 TRBD1 TGTGCCAGTAGTACCTATGGGGGACAGGGGGAAGAGACCCAGTACTTC CASSTYGGQGEETQYF
19 NA TRBJ1-5 TRBV6-1 TRBD1 TGTGCCAGCAGTGGACCGCGGGACAGGGGGCTTGCGATCAATCAGCCCCAGCATTTT CASSGPRDRGLAINQPQHF
16 NA TRBJ1-5 TRBV28 TRBD1 TGTGCCAGCAGTTCGAGAAGGGGGCTAGGCAATCAGCCCCAGCATTTT CASSSRRGLGNQPQHF
10 few TRBJ2-1 TRBV29-1 NA TGCAGCGTTCGTATCAATGAGCAGTTCTTC CSVRINEQFF
15 NA TRBJ2-5 TRBV6-2/TRBV6-3 NA TGTGCCAGCAGTTCCCTCGGGAGGGGGCGAGAGACCCAGTACTTC CASSSLGRGRETQYF
18 NA TRBJ2-1 TRBV19 TRBD2 TGTGCCAGTAGTATAACCAACGGACTAGCGGGAGGGTGGAATGAGCAGTTCTTC CASSITNGLAGGWNEQFF
12 few TRBJ1-3 TRBV9 NA TGTGCCAGCAGCGTCGACTTGGACACCATATATTTT CASSVDLDTIYF
14 NA TRBJ2-5 TRBV9 TRBD1 TGTGCCAGCAGTCAAACAGGGGGCCAAGAGACCCAGTACTTC CASSQTGGQETQYF
13 NA TRBJ1-1 TRBV6-2/TRBV6-3 NA TGTGCCAGCAGCGCGGATTCGAACACTGAAGCTTTCTTT CASSADSNTEAFF
18 NA TRBJ2-1 TRBV12-5 TRBD2 TGTGCTAGTGGTTTGGTAGGCATAGGGACTAGCGGGAGCAGTGAGCAGTTCTTC CASGLVGIGTSGSSEQFF
16 NA TRBJ2-7 TRBV4-2 TRBD1 TGTGCCAGCAGCCAAGCTAGGACAGGGGGCCAGAACGAGCAGTACTTC CASSQARTGGQNEQYF
14 NA TRBJ2-3 TRBV19 NA TGTGCCAGTAGTCGGACAAGTTCCACAGATACGCAGTATTTT CASSRTSSTDTQYF
15 NA TRBJ1-2 TRBV9 TRBD1 TGTGCCAGCAGCAGCCGGACAGGCTCTAGCTATGGCTACACCTTC CASSSRTGSSYGYTF
13 once TRBJ1-1 TRBV5-4 NA TGTGCCAGCAGCTCCGAGTTGGCGGTTGAAGCTTTCTTT CASSSELAVEAFF
14 NA TRBJ1-2 TRBV5-8 TRBD1 TGTGCCAGCAGCACAGGACAGGATATCACAGGCTACACCTTC CASSTGQDITGYTF
15 NA TRBJ2-2 TRBV7-2 NA TGTGCCAGCAGCTTAGGGGCCAGGGCGGCCGGGGAGCTGTTTTTT CASSLGARAAGELFF
12 once TRBJ1-2 TRBV6-5 TRBD1 TGTGCCAGCAGAGGGGACAGCTATGGCTACACCTTC CASRGDSYGYTF
15 once TRBJ2-4 TRBV21-1 NA TGTGCCAGCAGCAAAGATCGGGTAGCCAAAAACATTCAGTACTTC CASSKDRVAKNIQYF
15 NA TRBJ1-2 TRBV4-3 TRBD1 TGCGCCAGCAGCCAGACCGGGACAGGGGAATATGGCTACACCTTC CASSQTGTGEYGYTF
16 once TRBJ2-2 TRBV2 TRBD2 TGTGCCAGCAGTGATCGGGCGGGGGGTGACACCGGGGAGCTGTTTTTT CASSDRAGGDTGELFF
17 once TRBJ2-2 TRBV24-1 TRBD2 TGTGCCACCAGTGATTCGGGAGCGGGAGCGGGCACCGGGGAGCTGTTTTTT CATSDSGAGAGTGELFF
17 NA TRBJ1-6 TRBV9 NA TGTGCCAGCAGCCTAGGGCCTGGGGCCTCTACCAATTCACCCCTCCACTTT CASSLGPGASTNSPLHF
13 NA TRBJ1-2 TRBV10-3 NA TGTGCCATCAGTGAGACCCAACAGGTTGGCAACACCTTC CAISETQQVGNTF
13 NA TRBJ1-1 TRBV2 TRBD1 TGTGCCAGCACCGACAGGGTTTTTACTGAAGCTTTCTTT CASTDRVFTEAFF
16 once TRBJ2-2 TRBV7-3 TRBD1 TGTGCCAGCAGCTCCAGACAGGGCTCGAACACCGGGGAGCTGTTTTTT CASSSRQGSNTGELFF
15 NA TRBJ1-4 TRBV7-9 NA TGTGCCAGCAGCTCCGGTTGGCCGGGTGCGGAAAAACTGTTTTTT CASSSGWPGAEKLFF
16 NA TRBJ2-3 TRBV24-1 TRBD2 TGTGCCACCAGTGAAACCCGACTAGCGGGGACAGATACGCAGTATTTT CATSETRLAGTDTQYF